The 5 T cell receptor beta chains given below trace back to one sample, sequenced in a study of cytomegalovirus exposure and HLA in healthy donors. TCRdb's table, derived via immunoSEQ multiplex PCR, lists solely in-frame clones and lacks some. The data show 100,000 to 150,000 clones, with approximately 89% seen just once and around 1.1% held by the top ten. Sequenced input: PBMCs. The receptor source for this set is a woman aged 18-29 years in good health and CMV-seronegative.

In its sample, this clone was seen a few times. The J gene is TRBJ1-2, the V gene TRBV5-1, with 12 bases identical to TRBD1. Germline V CDR1 and CDR2: SGHRS, YFSETQ. This CDR3 spans 16 amino acids. V shed 4 bases, J shed 6 bases, and the junction held 10 bases outside the gene matches. The DNA for the CDR3 is TGCGCCAGCAGCCCAACAGCCGGGACAGGGGGCAATGGCTACACCTTC. This sequence encodes CASSPTAGTGGNGYTF.

The chain uses TRBV11-2 and TRBJ1-2; D unclear. Trimming cost V 5 bases and J 2 bases, with 6 bases left between them. The CDR3 contains 12 residues. Per the germline V gene, CDR1 is SGHAT and CDR2 is FQNNGV. In DNA form, the CDR3 reads TGTGCCAGCAGCCACATGAACTATGGCTACACCTTC. This encodes CASSHMNYGYTF. The variable domain in full, with the rest retrieved from reference TRBV11-2 and TRBJ1-2, is EAGVAQSPRYKIIEKRQSVAFWCNPISGHATLYWYQQILGQGPKLLIQFQNNGVVDDSQLPKDRFSAERLKGVDSTLKIQPAKLEDSAVYLCASSHMNYGYTFGSGTRLTVV.

This rearrangement joins TRBV4-3 to TRBJ2-1; D is possibly TRBD2 (5 bases). The CDR3 has 14 amino acids. Germline assignment: CDR1 LGHNA and CDR2 YSLEER. Trimming cost V 0 bases and J 9 bases, with 12 bases left between them. CDR3 amino acids: CASSQEALAGEQFF. As DNA, the CDR3 is TGCGCCAGCAGCCAAGAGGCGCTAGCAGGTGAGCAGTTCTTC.

The V call is TRBV27, the J call TRBJ1-2; TRBD1 agrees at 7 bases. V gave up 1 base and J gave up 9 bases; unmatched junction bases: 11. The CDR3 runs 15 residues. The V gene's germline CDR1 is MNHEY and CDR2 SMNVEV (reference sequence). CDR3 coding DNA: TGTGCCAGCAGTTTATATAGACAGGGCCGGGTACGCTACACCTTC. The encoded protein is CASSLYRQGRVRYTF.

This chain joins TRBV18 and TRBJ2-3, with 7 bases aligning to TRBD1. The V segment lost 1 base and the J segment 2 bases; nucleotides outside the gene matches: 6. The CDR3 runs 16 residues. CDR1 is KGHSH, CDR2 LQKENI, per germline. CDR3 coding DNA: TGTGCCAGCTCACCACTCGGGACAGCCTACACAGATACGCAGTATTTT. Amino acids: CASSPLGTAYTDTQYF. Together with reference TRBV18 and TRBJ2-3, the CDR3 gives the full variable domain: NAGVMQNPRHLVRRRGQEARLRCSPMKGHSHVYWYRQLPEEGLKFMVYLQKENIIDESGMPKERFSAEFPKEGPSILRIQQVVRGDSAAYFCASSPLGTAYTDTQYFGPGTRLTVL.